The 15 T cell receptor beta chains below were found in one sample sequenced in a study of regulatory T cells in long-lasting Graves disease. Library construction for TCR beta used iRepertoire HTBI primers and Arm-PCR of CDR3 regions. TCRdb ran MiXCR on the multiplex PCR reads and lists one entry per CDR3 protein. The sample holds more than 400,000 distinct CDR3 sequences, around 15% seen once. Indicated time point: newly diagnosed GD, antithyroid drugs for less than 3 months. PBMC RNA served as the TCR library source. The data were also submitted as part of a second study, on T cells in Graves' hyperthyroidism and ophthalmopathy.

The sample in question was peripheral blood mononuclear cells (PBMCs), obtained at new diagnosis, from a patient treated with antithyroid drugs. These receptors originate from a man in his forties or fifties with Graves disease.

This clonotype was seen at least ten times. CDR3 nucleotides: TGTGCCAGTAGTATCTCAAGGTTGGGCAATCAGCCCCAGCATTTT. Protein: CASSISRLGNQPQHF. The rearrangement links TRBV19 to TRBJ1-5, with no clear D. The ends were cut back, 3 bases at V and 2 bases at J, with 11 bases in the middle. CDR3 length: 15 residues. Germline CDR1 and CDR2: LNHDA and SQIVND (reference sequence). Full variable domain (remainder filled in from reference TRBV19 and TRBJ1-5): DGGITQSPKYLFRKEGQNVTLSCEQNLNHDAMYWYRQDPGQGLRLIYYSQIVNDFQKGDIAEGYSVSREKKESFPLTVTSAQKNPTAFYLCASSISRLGNQPQHFGDGTRLSIL.

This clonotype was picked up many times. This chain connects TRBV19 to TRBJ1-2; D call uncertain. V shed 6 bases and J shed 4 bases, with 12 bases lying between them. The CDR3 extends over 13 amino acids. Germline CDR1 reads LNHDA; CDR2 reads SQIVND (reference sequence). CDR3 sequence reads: CASSEQTLYGYTF. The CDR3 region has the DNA TGTGCCAGTAGCGAACAGACACTCTATGGCTACACCTTC.

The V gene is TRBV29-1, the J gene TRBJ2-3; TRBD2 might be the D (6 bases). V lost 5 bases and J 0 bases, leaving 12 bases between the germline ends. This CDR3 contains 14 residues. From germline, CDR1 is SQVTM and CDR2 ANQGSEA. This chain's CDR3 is CSVRAGSSTDTQYF. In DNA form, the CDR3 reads TGCAGCGTTCGCGCCGGGAGCAGCACAGATACGCAGTATTTT.

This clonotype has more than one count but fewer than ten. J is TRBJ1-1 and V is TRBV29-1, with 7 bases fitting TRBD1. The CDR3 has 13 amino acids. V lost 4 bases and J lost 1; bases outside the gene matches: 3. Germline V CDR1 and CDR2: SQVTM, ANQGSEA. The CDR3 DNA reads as TGCAGCGTTGCAGGGGGACGGAACACTGAAGCTTTCTTT. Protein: CSVAGGRNTEAFF.

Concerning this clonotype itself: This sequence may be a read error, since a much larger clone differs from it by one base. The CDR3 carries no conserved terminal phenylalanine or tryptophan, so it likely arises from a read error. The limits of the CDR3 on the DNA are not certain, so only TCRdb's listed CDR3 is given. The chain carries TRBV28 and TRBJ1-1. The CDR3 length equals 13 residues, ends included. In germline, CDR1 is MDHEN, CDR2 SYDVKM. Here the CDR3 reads CASSLWQGQGSFS.

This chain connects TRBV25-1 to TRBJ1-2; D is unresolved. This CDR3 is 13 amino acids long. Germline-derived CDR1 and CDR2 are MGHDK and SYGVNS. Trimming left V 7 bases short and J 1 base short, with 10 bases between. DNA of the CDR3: TGTGCCAGCACAGGTCCGGGTAACTATGGCTACACCTTC. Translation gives CASTGPGNYGYTF.

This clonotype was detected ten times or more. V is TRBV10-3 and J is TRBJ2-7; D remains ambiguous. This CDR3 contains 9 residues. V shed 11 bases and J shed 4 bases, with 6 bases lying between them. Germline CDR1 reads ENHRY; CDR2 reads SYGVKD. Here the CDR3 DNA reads TGTGCCTTGAGATACGAGCAGTACTTC. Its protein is CALRYEQYF.

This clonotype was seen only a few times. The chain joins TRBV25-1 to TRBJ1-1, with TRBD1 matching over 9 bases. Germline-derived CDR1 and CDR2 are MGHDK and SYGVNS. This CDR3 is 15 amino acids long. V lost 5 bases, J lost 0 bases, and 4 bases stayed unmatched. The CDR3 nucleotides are TGTGCCAGCAGTAAACAGGGGGCCATGAACACTGAAGCTTTCTTT. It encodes CASSKQGAMNTEAFF.

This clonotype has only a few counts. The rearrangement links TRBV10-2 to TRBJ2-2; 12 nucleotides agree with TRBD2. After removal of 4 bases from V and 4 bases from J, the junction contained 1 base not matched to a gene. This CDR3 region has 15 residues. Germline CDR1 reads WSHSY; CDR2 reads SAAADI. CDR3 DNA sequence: TGCGCCAGCAGTGTGACTAGCGGGAGCACCGGGGAGCTGTTTTTT. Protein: CASSVTSGSTGELFF.

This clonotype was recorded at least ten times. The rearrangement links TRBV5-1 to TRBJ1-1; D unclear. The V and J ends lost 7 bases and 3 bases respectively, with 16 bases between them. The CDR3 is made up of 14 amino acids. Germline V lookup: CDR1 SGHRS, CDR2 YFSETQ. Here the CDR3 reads CASALGSVDTEAFF. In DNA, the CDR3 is TGCGCCAGCGCCCTGGGCAGTGTGGACACTGAAGCTTTCTTT.

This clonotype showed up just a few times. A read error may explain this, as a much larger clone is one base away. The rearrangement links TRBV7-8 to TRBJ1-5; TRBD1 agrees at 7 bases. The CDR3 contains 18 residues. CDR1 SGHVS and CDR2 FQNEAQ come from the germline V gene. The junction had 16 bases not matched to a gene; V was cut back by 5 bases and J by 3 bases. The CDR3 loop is CASSARAGQCTVNQPQHF. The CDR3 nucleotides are TGTGCCAGCAGCGCCCGGGCGGGACAGTGTACTGTCAATCAGCCCCAGCATTTT.

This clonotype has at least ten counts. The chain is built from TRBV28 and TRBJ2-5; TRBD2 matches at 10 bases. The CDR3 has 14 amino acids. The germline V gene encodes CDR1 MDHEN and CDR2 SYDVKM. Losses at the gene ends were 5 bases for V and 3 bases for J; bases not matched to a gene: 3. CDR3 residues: CASSGTSAEETQYF. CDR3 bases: TGTGCCAGCAGTGGGACTAGCGCGGAAGAGACCCAGTACTTC. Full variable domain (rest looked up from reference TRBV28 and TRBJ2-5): DVKVTQSSRYLVKRTGEKVFLECVQDMDHENMFWYRQDPGLGLRLIYFSYDVKMKEKGDIPEGYSVSREKKERFSLILESASTNQTSMYLCASSGTSAEETQYFGPGTRLLVL.

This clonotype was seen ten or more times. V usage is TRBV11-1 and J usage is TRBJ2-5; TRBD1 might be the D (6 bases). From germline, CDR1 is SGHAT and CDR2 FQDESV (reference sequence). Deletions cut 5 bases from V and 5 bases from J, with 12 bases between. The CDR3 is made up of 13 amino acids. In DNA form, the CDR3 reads TGTGCCAGCAGCCGAGACAGGACGGAGACCCAGTACTTC. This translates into CASSRDRTETQYF.

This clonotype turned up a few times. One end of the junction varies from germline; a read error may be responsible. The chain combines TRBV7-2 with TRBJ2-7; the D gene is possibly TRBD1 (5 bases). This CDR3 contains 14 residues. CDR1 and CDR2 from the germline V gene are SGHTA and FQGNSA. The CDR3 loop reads CASSLSDSSYGQYF. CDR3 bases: TGTGCCAGCAGCTTGTCAGACAGCTCCTACGGGCAGTACTTC.

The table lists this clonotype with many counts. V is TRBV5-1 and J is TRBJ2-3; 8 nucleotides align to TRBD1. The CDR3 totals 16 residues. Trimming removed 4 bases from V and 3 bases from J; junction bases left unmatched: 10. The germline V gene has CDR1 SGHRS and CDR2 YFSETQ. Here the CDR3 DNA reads TGCGCCAGCAGCGGCGGACAGGGTTCGTTGACAGATACGCAGTATTTT. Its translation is CASSGGQGSLTDTQYF.